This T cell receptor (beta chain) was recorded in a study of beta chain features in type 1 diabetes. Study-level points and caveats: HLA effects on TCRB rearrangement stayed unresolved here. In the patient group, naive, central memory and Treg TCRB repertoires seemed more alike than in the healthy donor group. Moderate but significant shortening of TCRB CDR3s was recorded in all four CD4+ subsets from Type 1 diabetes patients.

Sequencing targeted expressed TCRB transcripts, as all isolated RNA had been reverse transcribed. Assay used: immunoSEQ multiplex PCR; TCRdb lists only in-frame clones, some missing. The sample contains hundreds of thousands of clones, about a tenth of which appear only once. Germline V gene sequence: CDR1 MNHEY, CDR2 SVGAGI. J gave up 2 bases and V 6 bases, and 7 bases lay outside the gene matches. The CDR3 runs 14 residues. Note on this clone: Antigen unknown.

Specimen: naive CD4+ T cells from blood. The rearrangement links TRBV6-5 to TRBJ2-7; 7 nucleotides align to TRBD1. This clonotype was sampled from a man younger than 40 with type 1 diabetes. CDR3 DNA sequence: TGTGCCAGCAGCCCGAACAGGGGCGCCTACGAGCAGTACTTC. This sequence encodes CASSPNRGAYEQYF.